One sample yielded the 18 T cell receptor beta chains listed below, sequenced in a study of identical twins. TCRdb fed the 5' RACE reads into MiXCR, producing one record per CDR3 protein. The repertoire has about 500,000 distinct CDR3 sequences, 13% to 15% of them found once; the top ten carry 0.98%. These data also formed part of another study, on yellow fever vaccine responses in identical twins.

The sample was CD4+ T cells sorted from blood. The receptor set was obtained from a woman between 18 and 29 years old in good health.

This clonotype was detected only a few times. The chain joins TRBV28 to TRBJ2-7; unclear D gene. The CDR3 spans 17 residues. V was shortened by 3 bases and J by 3 bases, with 21 bases between the two germline ends. Germline loops: CDR1 MDHEN, CDR2 SYDVKM. The CDR3 reads CASSLPSYRTKIYEQYF. CDR3 in DNA: TGTGCCAGCAGTTTGCCCTCTTACAGAACTAAGATCTACGAGCAGTACTTC.

J is TRBJ2-7 and V is TRBV7-2; the match to TRBD1 covers 11 bases. This CDR3 has 15 residues. The germline V gene has CDR1 SGHTA and CDR2 FQGNSA. V dropped 2 bases and J dropped 4; count of bases not matched to a gene: 4. Here the CDR3 reads CASSLRDRGAYEQYF. The CDR3 region has the DNA TGTGCCAGCAGCTTACGGGACAGGGGGGCGTACGAGCAGTACTTC.

This clonotype has ten or more counts. V usage is TRBV5-1 and J usage is TRBJ1-1; D is uncertain. The CDR3 sequence is 14 residues long. V was pared by 0 bases and J by 5 bases, with 11 bases between. Germline-derived CDR1 and CDR2 are SGHRS and YFSETQ. The CDR3 protein is CASSLGGPGTEAFF. CDR3 nucleotides: TGCGCCAGCAGCTTGGGAGGGCCGGGAACTGAAGCTTTCTTT.

This chain links TRBV28 with TRBJ1-1; D perhaps matches TRBD1 (5 bases). Trimming took off 2 bases at V and 3 bases at J, with 10 bases between the two ends. The CDR3 has 14 amino acids. Germline CDR1 is MDHEN and CDR2 is SYDVKM. The CDR3, as DNA: TGTGCCAGCAGTTTACATGGGGGGTACACTGAAGCTTTCTTT. It encodes CASSLHGGYTEAFF.

The chain uses TRBV5-1 and TRBJ2-7; TRBD1 is a possible D gene (5 bases). The V end lost 3 bases, the J end lost 5 bases, and 9 bases lay between the germline ends. Germline loops: CDR1 SGHRS, CDR2 YFSETQ. CDR3 size: 12 residues. The CDR3 spells CASSSRADEQYF. CDR3 nucleotide sequence: TGCGCCAGCAGCTCCAGGGCCGACGAGCAGTACTTC.

This clonotype was seen more than once but under ten times. The rearrangement links TRBV20-1 to TRBJ2-3; D uncertain. The CDR3 is 14 residues long. Between the trimmed V and J ends, which lost 7 bases and 5 bases, there was a span of 19 bases. Germline CDR1 DFQATT, CDR2 SNEGSKA (reference sequence). CDR3 bases: TGCAGTGTTTCTTCGGTCGCTTTAAGAGATACGCAGTATTTT. Translated: CSVSSVALRDTQYF.

The chain links TRBV2 to TRBJ2-5, with 8 bases aligning to TRBD1. Germline V lookup: CDR1 SNHLY, CDR2 FYNNEI. The V and J ends lost 4 bases and 7 bases, in that order; junction bases with no gene match: 8. The CDR3 is 14 residues long. This chain's CDR3 is CASSARTGTGTQYF. For the CDR3, the DNA is TGTGCCAGCAGTGCCAGGACAGGGACTGGGACCCAGTACTTC.

A few counts support this clonotype. The CDR3 is CASSPGQVSSGDHNEQFF. The DNA of the CDR3 is TGTGCCAGCTCACCGGGGCAGGTTTCGAGCGGGGACCACAATGAGCAGTTCTTC. The chain recombines TRBV18 with TRBJ2-1, with TRBD2 matching 7 bases. This CDR3 contains 18 residues. In germline, CDR1 is KGHSH, CDR2 LQKENI. Trimming at V came to 3 bases and at J to 5 bases, leaving 16 bases not matched to a gene.

The chain joins TRBV6-1 to TRBJ2-7; D perhaps matches TRBD2 (6 bases). The CDR3 runs to 13 residues. Germline V gene sequence: CDR1 MNHNS, CDR2 SASEGT. The ends were cut back, 7 bases at V and 2 bases at J, with 12 bases in the middle. CDR3 DNA sequence: TGTGCCAGCAATGGAGGGTCGACCTACGAGCAGTACTTC. It codes for CASNGGSTYEQYF.

In this sample, this clonotype turned up a few times. The J gene is TRBJ2-4, the V gene TRBV6-4, with a possible D match to TRBD2 (5 bases). With 5 bases removed from V and 5 bases from J, the gap between germline ends came to 16 bases. This CDR3 spans 15 amino acids. In germline, CDR1 is MRHNA, CDR2 SNTAGT. As DNA, the CDR3 is TGTGCCAGCAGTCGATACGGGGATGCCCAAAACATTCAGTACTTC. Protein: CASSRYGDAQNIQYF.

The J gene is TRBJ2-1, the V gene TRBV3-1; 11 bases map to TRBD2. V lost 4 bases and J lost 6; bases outside the gene matches: 5. The CDR3 consists of 15 residues. Germline V gene lookup returns CDR1 LGHDT and CDR2 YNNKEL (reference sequence). The CDR3, as DNA: TGTGCCAGCAGCCCCGTGCTAGCGGGAGGCAATGAGCAGTTCTTC. Amino acid sequence: CASSPVLAGGNEQFF.

The chain links TRBV10-3 to TRBJ2-5, with D possibly TRBD2 on 7 matching bases. The CDR3 runs to 14 residues. The germline V gene has CDR1 ENHRY and CDR2 SYGVKD. V gave up 3 bases and J gave up 5 bases, with 13 bases separating them. The CDR3 sequence is CAISEGGAGETQYF. CDR3 sequence (DNA): TGTGCCATCAGTGAAGGGGGGGCCGGGGAGACCCAGTACTTC.

This clonotype occurred many times. The chain uses TRBV7-2 and TRBJ1-4; D remains unclear. Germline CDR1 is SGHTA and CDR2 is FQGNSA. V lost 2 bases and J 8 bases, leaving 3 bases between the germline ends. The CDR3 loop spans 11 amino acids. The CDR3, as DNA: TGTGCCAGCAGCTTATCGGAAAAACTGTTTTTT. Its protein is CASSLSEKLFF. Full variable domain (outside the CDR3, taken from reference TRBV7-2 and TRBJ1-4): GAGVSQSPSNKVTEKGKDVELRCDPISGHTALYWYRQSLGQGLEFLIYFQGNSAPDKSGLPSDRFSAERTGGSVSTLTIQRTQQEDSAVYLCASSLSEKLFFGSGTQLSVL.

This clonotype was seen a handful of times. The J gene is TRBJ2-5, the V gene TRBV12-3 or TRBV12-4; D is unresolved. The CDR3 is 15 residues long. Trimming removed 0 bases at V and 3 bases at J, with 11 bases between. CDR3 sequence (DNA): TGTGCCAGCAGTTTAGCGGCACGGAAGGAAGAGACCCAGTACTTC. Translated, it gives CASSLAARKEETQYF.

This clonotype was found many times. CDR3 loop: CASSSQRGHNEQFF. The CDR3 DNA sequence: TGTGCCAGCAGTTCCCAGCGGGGCCACAATGAGCAGTTCTTC. The chain combines TRBV6-2 or TRBV6-3 with TRBJ2-1; 7 bases are a match to TRBD2. The CDR3 has 14 amino acids. Unmatched junction bases numbered 5, after V lost 4 bases and J lost 5 bases. Germline V gene sequence: CDR1 MNHEY, CDR2 SVGEGT.

This clonotype was seen a few times. The chain links TRBV12-3 or TRBV12-4 to TRBJ1-1; D unclear. The CDR3 loop spans 13 amino acids. V was trimmed by 5 bases and J by 3 bases, leaving 10 bases between them. CDR3 DNA sequence: TGTGCCAGCAGTCGACAACTAGACACTGAAGCTTTCTTT. Translation gives CASSRQLDTEAFF.

This clonotype was counted a few times. The gene calls are TRBV21-1 and TRBJ2-6; the table calls TRBD1, which could not be checked here. TRBV21-1 is flagged as a pseudogene. CDR3 size: 18 residues. CDR3 DNA: TGTGCCGCCCTATCAGGGCAGCTAAATTTCTCTGGGGCCAACGTCCTGACTTTC. Amino acid sequence: CAALSGQLNFSGANVLTF.

This clonotype was seen a handful of times. V and J are TRBV18 and TRBJ1-1; 7 bases are shared with TRBD1. This CDR3 is built from 12 residues. Losses at the gene ends were 5 bases for V and 7 bases for J; bases not matched to a gene: 4. CDR1 and CDR2 from the germline V gene are KGHSH and LQKENI. CDR3: CASSYRDSEAFF. The CDR3 DNA reads as TGTGCCAGCTCATATCGGGACAGTGAAGCTTTCTTT.